This entry lists 6 T cell receptor beta chains sequenced from one sample in a study of blood T cell repertoires in COVID-19. Sequenced by immunoSEQ multiplex PCR; TCRdb stores in-frame clones only, minus some. The sample yields around 200,000 clones, 70% to 80% seen once. Specimen: peripheral blood. Receptors originate from a woman aged 40 to 50 with COVID-19, enrolled during active disease.

The CDR3 region is CASSLSGGSYNEQFF. The CDR3 bases are TGTGCCAGCAGCTTATCGGGAGGCTCCTACAATGAGCAGTTCTTC. V and J are TRBV5-5 and TRBJ2-1; 7 positions match TRBD2. Germline loops: CDR1 SGHKS, CDR2 YYEKEE (reference sequence). The V and J ends lost 2 bases and 0 bases, in that order; junction bases with no gene match: 2. This CDR3 has 15 residues.

This clone was seen just once. The rearrangement uses TRBV25-1 and TRBJ1-4, with 10 bases fitting TRBD1. The CDR3 sequence is 13 residues long. Germline CDR1 is MGHDK and CDR2 is SYGVNS. Trimming cost V 11 bases and J 7 bases; bases outside gene matches: 7. Here the CDR3 DNA reads TGTGCCTCACGGGACAGGGGATTTGAAAAACTGTTTTTT. Protein: CASRDRGFEKLFF. The full variable domain, rest sourced from reference TRBV25-1 and TRBJ1-4, is EADIYQTPRYLVIGTGKKITLECSQTMGHDKMYWYQQDPGMELHLIHYSYGVNSTEKGDLSSESTVSRIRTEHFPLTLESARPSHTSQYLCASRDRGFEKLFFGSGTQLSVL.

The chain uses TRBV7-2 and TRBJ2-3; maybe TRBD1 (6 bases). Trimming left V 5 bases short and J 0 bases short, with 9 bases between. There are 14 residues in the CDR3. The germline V gene encodes CDR1 SGHTA and CDR2 FQGNSA. The CDR3 here is CASSPGHSTDTQYF. In DNA form, the CDR3 reads TGTGCCAGCAGCCCGGGACATAGCACAGATACGCAGTATTTT.

This clone has only a few counts. The chain links TRBV2 to TRBJ1-1, with TRBD1 matching 7 bases. The germline CDR1 and CDR2 sequences are SNHLY and FYNNEI. J was trimmed by 10 bases and V by 8 bases; bases with no gene match: 16. The CDR3 is made up of 14 amino acids. The CDR3 region is CASSEVGGNRVAFF. The CDR3 nucleotides read TGTGCCAGCTCGGAGGTAGGGGGCAACAGGGTAGCTTTCTTT.

This clone appeared a single time. The chain has TRBV3-1 (or the pseudogene TRBV3-2) and TRBJ2-2, with 13 bases lining up with TRBD2. The V gene's germline CDR1 is LGHDT and CDR2 YNNKEL (reference sequence). The J segment lost 5 bases and the V segment lost 3 bases, leaving 12 bases of the junction unmatched. CDR3 length equals 19 residues. Written as DNA, the CDR3 is TGTGCCAGCAGCCACCCCCTACCTACTAGCGGGAGGGGTACCGGGGAGCTGTTTTTT. This gives the protein CASSHPLPTSGRGTGELFF.

CDR3 in DNA: TGTGCCAGCAGCGTAGTAGCGGACTCCTACAATGAGCAGTTCTTC. Its translation is CASSVVADSYNEQFF. V and J are TRBV9 and TRBJ2-1, with D maybe TRBD2 (6 bases). Germline lookup yields CDR1 SGDLS and CDR2 YYNGEE. The length of the CDR3 is 15 residues. Trimming left V 0 bases short and J 0 bases short, with 7 bases between.